This T cell receptor beta chain was documented in a study of T cells in Graves' hyperthyroidism and ophthalmopathy. Study-level background: Peripheral blood draws took place at initial diagnosis, ahead of any treatment.

The CDR3 is 17 residues long. Per the germline V gene, CDR1 is SEHNR and CDR2 is FQNEAQ (reference sequence). The ends lost 5 bases at V and 0 bases at J; junction bases unmatched: 9. This clonotype has a count of ten or more. Its antigen remains unidentified. The hyperthyroidism patients had all been newly diagnosed, and their disease duration was under 2 months. Their ages ranged from 18 to 65 years. Patients were excluded for uncontrolled infection, other autoimmune disease, pregnancy or lactation. Study-wide results and caveats: Researchers found most expanded thyroid clonotypes above 0.001 in blood as well.

Researchers amplified the TCR beta CDR3 regions from RNA transcripts. The HTBI set primed first-round TCR CDR3 RT-PCR. TCRdb analysed the multiplex PCR reads with MiXCR anew, one entry per CDR3 protein. The sample gives 550,000 to 600,000 distinct CDR3 sequences, approximately 15% of which show up once; more than 15% is in the top ten. The sequencing sample was made of blood. The chain employs TRBV7-9 and TRBJ2-2; 7 bases agree with TRBD2. This clonotype was obtained from a woman between 18 and 29 years old with Graves' hyperthyroidism. Here the CDR3 reads CASSTNRGVANTGELFF. CDR3 bases: TGTGCCAGCAGCACCAACCGGGGGGTAGCGAACACCGGGGAGCTGTTTTTT.